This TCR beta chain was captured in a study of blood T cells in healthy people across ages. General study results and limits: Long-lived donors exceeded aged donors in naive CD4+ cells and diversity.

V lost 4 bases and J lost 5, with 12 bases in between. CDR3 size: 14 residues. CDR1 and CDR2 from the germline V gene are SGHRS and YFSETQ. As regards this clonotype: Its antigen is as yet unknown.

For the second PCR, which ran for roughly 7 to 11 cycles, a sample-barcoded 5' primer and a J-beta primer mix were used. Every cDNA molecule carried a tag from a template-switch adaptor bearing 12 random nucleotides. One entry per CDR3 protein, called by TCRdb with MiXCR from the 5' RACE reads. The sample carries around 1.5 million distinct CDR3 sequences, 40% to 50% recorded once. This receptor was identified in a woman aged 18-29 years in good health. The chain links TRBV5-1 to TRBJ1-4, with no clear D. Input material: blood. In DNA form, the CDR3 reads TGCGCCAGCAGCCAAGGGTTAACGAATGAAAAACTGTTTTTT. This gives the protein CASSQGLTNEKLFF.